The clone carrying this TCR beta chain came up many times. The germline V gene encodes CDR1 LGHNA and CDR2 YNFKEQ. This CDR3 is 13 amino acids long. The V gene lost 6 bases and the J gene lost 4 bases, with 9 bases spanning the gap. This sample was taken from a study of T cell repertoires in cytomegalovirus infection. MiXCR, run by TCRdb on the reads, gives a single entry per CDR3 protein. The profile shows some 270,000 distinct CDR3 sequences, about 15% of them singletons. The specimen was CD8+ T cells from PBMCs. The TCR sequence derives from a human donor in good health (CMV status not recorded). Some clones in this sample may be carry-over from other donors' samples. The rearrangement links TRBV4-2 to TRBJ1-4; D ambiguous. CDR3 residues: CASRTHLNEKLFF. The CDR3 DNA follows: TGTGCCAGCAGGACACACCTTAATGAAAAACTGTTTTTT.